This paragraph reports one T cell receptor beta chain. Through a sample-barcoded 5' primer and a J-beta primer mix, a second PCR was run for roughly 6 to 12 cycles. A single record per CDR3 protein comes from TCRdb applying MiXCR to the 5' RACE reads. The sample has hundreds of thousands of distinct CDR3 sequences, 32% seen once. Germline assignment: CDR1 DFQATT and CDR2 SNEGSKA (reference sequence). With V trimmed by 1 base and J by 8 bases, 8 bases remained unmatched. This CDR3 is built from 14 residues. This specimen comes from a study of blood T cells in healthy people across ages. Sequencing was carried out using blood. The chain carries TRBV20-1 and TRBJ2-1, with 7 bases fitting TRBD1. This sequence originates from an elderly woman in good health. DNA of the CDR3: TGCAGTGCTAGAGTAAACAGGGGCTCGGATGAGCAGTTCTTC. Its translation: CSARVNRGSDEQFF.